This entry lists 6 T cell receptor beta chains sequenced from one sample in a study of blood T cell repertoires in COVID-19. Libraries were prepared by immunoSEQ multiplex PCR; TCRdb keeps only in-frame clonotypes and omits some of them. The sample includes some 150,000 clones, 75% to 90% of them seen just once. The sample comprised peripheral blood. All receptors come from a man aged 55-75 years with acute or convalescent COVID-19.

V is TRBV28 and J is TRBJ1-2, with 7 bases lining up with TRBD1. The CDR3 is made up of 17 amino acids. J was trimmed by 4 bases and V by 6 bases; bases with no gene match: 17. Germline V gene data show CDR1 as MDHEN and CDR2 as SYDVKM. In nucleotides, the CDR3 is TGTGCCAGCAGAGTCCCCTCCGGGACAGAGTCTTCCTATGGCTACACCTTC. This codes for CASRVPSGTESSYGYTF.

The rearrangement uses TRBV21-1 and TRBJ2-3; the table's D call of TRBD2 was not tested on the DNA. TRBV21-1 is a pseudogene. The CDR3 extends over 16 amino acids. In nucleotides, the CDR3 is TGTGCCAGCAGCACTTCGGGGGGGCTCCGCACAGATACGCAGTATTTT. This encodes CASSTSGGLRTDTQYF.

J is TRBJ2-1 and V is TRBV18; 11 nucleotides align to TRBD2. Per germline, CDR1 KGHSH and CDR2 LQKENI. This CDR3 contains 16 residues. V dropped 0 bases and J dropped 6; count of bases not matched to a gene: 4. Written as DNA, the CDR3 is TGTGCCAGCTCACCACCAAGAACTAGCGGGAGCAATGAGCAGTTCTTC. Its translation: CASSPPRTSGSNEQFF.

This clone was observed a single time. The genes are TRBV6-6 and TRBJ1-4; 9 bases are shared with TRBD1. CDR1 MNHNY and CDR2 SVGAGI come from the germline V gene (reference sequence). After removal of 7 bases from V and 7 bases from J, the junction contained 7 bases not matched to a gene. CDR3 length: 14 amino acids. CDR3 loop: CASNLQGASEKLFF. DNA for the CDR3: TGTGCCAGCAACCTACAGGGGGCTTCTGAAAAACTGTTTTTT.

V and J are TRBV10-3 and TRBJ1-2; possible D gene TRBD1, 6 bases. The germline CDR1 and CDR2 sequences are ENHRY and SYGVKD. V lost 10 bases and J 2 bases, leaving 17 bases between the germline ends. The CDR3 covers 14 residues. The CDR3 nucleotides are TGTGCCAGCTCTCTACAGGGCGCGAACTATGGCTACACCTTC. It yields the protein CASSLQGANYGYTF.

This sequence joins TRBV7-2 and TRBJ1-1; 8 bases are a match to TRBD1. V gave up 3 bases and J gave up 5 bases; unmatched junction bases: 14. The CDR3 totals 17 residues. CDR1 SGHTA and CDR2 FQGNSA come from the germline V gene. CDR3 DNA sequence: TGTGCCAGCAGCTTCAGGAGCCGGCAGGGGGCGCTTACTGAAGCTTTCTTT. The encoded protein is CASSFRSRQGALTEAFF.